This T cell receptor (beta chain) originates from a study of T cell responses to AZD1222 COVID-19 vaccine. Findings and limits, study-wide: In all cases, repertoires were sampled only after the peak T cell response.

Clones were read by immunoSEQ multiplex PCR, and TCRdb kept only the in-frame ones, dropping some. The data hold approximately 180,000 clones, with roughly 87% observed a single time. The CDR3 has 11 residues. Per germline, CDR1 LNHDA and CDR2 SQIVND (reference sequence). V was shortened by 5 bases and J by 5 bases, with 4 bases between the two germline ends. About this clone itself: Its antigen is unidentified.

The receptor was isolated from an adult in good health. This chain connects TRBV19 to TRBJ1-5; D remains ambiguous. This specimen consisted of peripheral blood, obtained on day 0 of AZD1222 vaccination. CDR3 sequence (DNA): TGTGCCAGTAGTGGGGATCAGCCCCAGCATTTT. Translation gives CASSGDQPQHF.